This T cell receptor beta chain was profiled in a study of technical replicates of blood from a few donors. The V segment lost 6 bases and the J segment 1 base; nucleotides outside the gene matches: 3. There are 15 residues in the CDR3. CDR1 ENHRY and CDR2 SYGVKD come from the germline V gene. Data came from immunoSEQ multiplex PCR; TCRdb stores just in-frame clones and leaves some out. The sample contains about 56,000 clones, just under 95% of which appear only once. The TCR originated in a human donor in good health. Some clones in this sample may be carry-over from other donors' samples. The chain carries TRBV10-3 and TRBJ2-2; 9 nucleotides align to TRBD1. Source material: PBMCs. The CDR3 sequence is CAISGQGLNTGELFF. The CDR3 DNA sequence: TGTGCCATCAGCGGACAGGGGCTGAACACCGGGGAGCTGTTTTTT.